The next 13 T cell receptor beta chains were all read from a single sample in a study of T cell responses to AZD1222 COVID-19 vaccine. Here immunoSEQ multiplex PCR was the method, and the copy in TCRdb shows in-frame clones only, minus some. This sample has around 130,000 clones, with 80% to 90% found just once. The source material was peripheral blood, sampled on day 0 of AZD1222 vaccination. The receptor set was obtained from an adult in good health.

Notes on this clone: One junction end disagrees with the germline gene, perhaps due to a read error. The chain uses TRBV5-8 and TRBJ1-2; maybe TRBD1 (6 bases). The CDR3 consists of 13 residues. In germline, CDR1 is SGHTS, CDR2 YDEGEE. CDR3 amino acids: CASSSNYRDGYTF. The DNA for the CDR3 is TGTGCCAGCAGCTCCAACTACAGGGATGGATACACCTTC.

J is TRBJ2-7 and V is TRBV5-6; a weak D match, TRBD2 (6 bases). The CDR3 is 18 amino acids. Germline loops: CDR1 SGHDT, CDR2 YYEEEE. V was shortened by 4 bases and J by 0 bases, with 23 bases between the two germline ends. The CDR3: CASSPTARGARGSYEQYF. In nucleotides, the CDR3 is TGTGCCAGCAGCCCTACCGCCCGGGGAGCGCGGGGCTCCTACGAGCAGTACTTC.

The rearrangement links TRBV7-9 to TRBJ1-1, with TRBD1 matching over 8 bases. The ends lost 4 bases at V and 1 base at J; junction bases unmatched: 8. Looked up from germline, CDR1 is SEHNR and CDR2 is FQNEAQ (reference sequence). This CDR3 contains 16 residues. CDR3 nucleotide sequence: TGTGCCAGCAGCTCGCTTAAAGGACAGGGGAACACTGAAGCTTTCTTT. This translates into CASSSLKGQGNTEAFF.

V and J are TRBV7-2 and TRBJ2-5; D gene ambiguous. V lost 0 bases and J 5 bases, leaving 7 bases between the germline ends. The CDR3 is 13 residues long. CDR1 is SGHTA, CDR2 FQGNSA, per germline. The CDR3 loop is CASSLALMETQYF. The CDR3 DNA follows: TGTGCCAGCAGCTTAGCATTAATGGAGACCCAGTACTTC.

J is TRBJ2-7 and V is TRBV7-9, with D perhaps matching TRBD1 (5 bases). Trimming pared 5 bases from V and 5 bases from J, leaving 10 bases between. This CDR3 region has 12 residues. Germline V gives CDR1 SEHNR, CDR2 FQNEAQ (reference sequence). CDR3 sequence reads: CASSETANEQYF. CDR3 in DNA: TGTGCCAGCAGCGAGACAGCTAACGAGCAGTACTTC.

The CDR3 DNA follows: TGTGCCAGCAGCTCCCGACTGACCTACGAGCAGTACTTC. It codes for CASSSRLTYEQYF. This chain links TRBV11-2 with TRBJ2-7; D unresolved. Germline V CDR1 and CDR2: SGHAT, FQNNGV. The CDR3 length is 13 residues. The V end lost 4 bases, the J end lost 2 bases, and 9 bases lay between the germline ends. The full variable domain, in which reference TRBV11-2 and TRBJ2-7 provide the parts outside the CDR3, is EAGVAQSPRYKIIEKRQSVAFWCNPISGHATLYWYQQILGQGPKLLIQFQNNGVVDDSQLPKDRFSAERLKGVDSTLKIQPAKLEDSAVYLCASSSRLTYEQYFGPGTRLTVT.

V is TRBV11-2 and J is TRBJ2-5, with TRBD1 as a possible D gene (5 bases). The CDR3 is made up of 12 amino acids. Germline V gene sequence: CDR1 SGHAT, CDR2 FQNNGV. V shed 6 bases and J shed 4 bases, with 9 bases lying between them. This CDR3 reads CASSNRGETQYF. Written as DNA, the CDR3 is TGTGCCAGCAGTAATAGGGGAGAGACCCAGTACTTC. Based on the CDR3 plus reference TRBV11-2 and TRBJ2-5, the full variable domain is EAGVAQSPRYKIIEKRQSVAFWCNPISGHATLYWYQQILGQGPKLLIQFQNNGVVDDSQLPKDRFSAERLKGVDSTLKIQPAKLEDSAVYLCASSNRGETQYFGPGTRLLVL.

This clone was found a few times. The CDR3 nucleotides read TGTGCCAGCAGCTCCCTTAGCGGGGGGAGCGACGAGCAGTACTTC. Its translation: CASSSLSGGSDEQYF. The chain joins TRBV7-2 to TRBJ2-7, with 10 bases identical to TRBD2. This CDR3 spans 15 amino acids. The junction had 8 bases not matched to a gene; V was cut back by 4 bases and J by 5 bases. Germline CDR1 reads SGHTA; CDR2 reads FQGNSA.

This chain connects TRBV21-1 to TRBJ1-2; TRBD1 is the table's D call, not checked against the DNA. TRBV21-1 is designated a pseudogene. This CDR3 has 14 amino acids. CDR3 protein: CASSKEGRDYGYTF. For the CDR3, the DNA is TGTGCCAGCAGCAAAGAGGGCAGGGACTATGGCTACACCTTC.

This rearrangement joins TRBV6-4 to TRBJ2-2, with TRBD2 matching over 11 bases. CDR1 is MRHNA and CDR2 is SNTAGT in the germline V gene. The CDR3 totals 17 residues. V shed 4 bases and J 1 base; nucleotides not matched to a gene: 5. The DNA of the CDR3 is TGTGCCAGCAGTGCGAGACTAGCGGGGATGAACACCGGGGAGCTGTTTTTT. Protein product: CASSARLAGMNTGELFF.

The rearrangement links TRBV2 to TRBJ2-3, with D possibly TRBD2 on 6 matching bases. V was pared by 4 bases and J by 0 bases, with 11 bases between. This CDR3 comprises 15 residues. CDR1 and CDR2 (germline): SNHLY, FYNNEI. CDR3: CASSVGGPSTDTQYF. CDR3 bases: TGTGCCAGCAGTGTAGGAGGGCCTAGCACAGATACGCAGTATTTT. The full variable domain, rest sourced from reference TRBV2 and TRBJ2-3, is EPEVTQTPSHQVTQMGQEVILRCVPISNHLYFYWYRQILGQKVEFLVSFYNNEISEKSEIFDDQFSVERPDGSNFTLKIRSTKLEDSAMYFCASSVGGPSTDTQYFGPGTRLTVL.

The chain has TRBV30 and TRBJ1-5; possibly TRBD1 for D (5 bases). Germline values: CDR1 GTSNPN, CDR2 SVGIG (reference sequence). The CDR3 loop spans 15 amino acids. Trimming cost V 2 bases and J 3 bases, with 14 bases left between them. The CDR3 loop reads CAWSNSGGANQPQHF. The CDR3 nucleotides read TGTGCCTGGAGTAACTCCGGGGGAGCCAATCAGCCCCAGCATTTT.

The gene calls are TRBV11-3 and TRBJ2-7; possible D gene TRBD1, 5 bases. The V gene's germline CDR1 is SGHNT and CDR2 YENEEA. The length of the CDR3 is 13 residues. The V end was cut by 5 bases, the J end by 3 bases, with 11 bases between. The CDR3, as DNA: TGTGCCAGCAGCCGAGACAGCATCTACGAGCAGTACTTC. It encodes CASSRDSIYEQYF.